The clone carrying this TCR beta chain was observed a handful of times. This record belongs to a study of regulatory T cells in long-lasting Graves disease. Through Arm-PCR of CDR3 regions and iRepertoire HTBI primers, TCR beta libraries were built. Each CDR3 protein gets one entry after TCRdb re-called the multiplex PCR reads with MiXCR. The sample comprises roughly 500,000 distinct CDR3 sequences, roughly 13% of which are singletons, and under 10% rests with the top ten. The time point here: newly diagnosed GD, antithyroid drugs for less than 3 months. RNA extracted from PBMCs served as the sequencing template. In germline, CDR1 is MGHRA, CDR2 YSYEKL. The CDR3 is 16 residues long. J gave up 2 bases and V 3 bases, and 7 bases lay outside the gene matches. A further study also used this sample, focusing on T cells in Graves' hyperthyroidism and ophthalmopathy.

V is TRBV4-1 and J is TRBJ2-5; 9 bases are shared with TRBD2. This TCR was recovered from a man aged 25-45 years with Graves disease. This sample comprised peripheral blood mononuclear cells (PBMCs), obtained at new diagnosis, from a patient treated with antithyroid drugs. The CDR3 DNA reads as TGCGCCAGCAGCCAGTTACTAGCGGGTCTACAAGAGACCCAGTACTTC. Its protein is CASSQLLAGLQETQYF.